Below, one T cell receptor (beta chain) is given with its context. Its antigen remains unidentified. Per-base qualities were not stored, and no clone one base away is much larger. TCRbeta CDR3 regions were amplified from genomic DNA using the immunoSEQ Assay, a bias-controlled multiplex PCR. On the authors' methods: Nucleated cell counts per sample were estimated from amplification of reference gene primers within the assay. To quantify the absolute abundance of each unique TCRbeta CDR3 rearrangement, sequence reads were collapsed and filtered. For each sample, productive Simpson clonality was calculated by taking the square root of Simpson's diversity index across productive rearrangements. TCRdb mirrors the immuneACCESS table, restricted to in-frame sequences. Some clones are absent from its copies; in checked studies, under half trace to an unresolved V gene, and the reason for the others is unknown. That table supplies the V and J calls and clone size; D and trimming were determined from the DNA. The table for this sample lists around 50,000 clones; around 91% of them were counted only once. The ten largest clones capture roughly 3% of the sample.

The entry originates in a study of blood T cell repertoires in COVID-19 (dated by TCRdb to the early 2020s). Context from the whole study: Samples covering the acute and convalescent phases of COVID-19 were provided by collaborators in the United States, Italy and Spain. The dataset comprised deeply sampled blood TCRbeta repertoires from subjects exposed to, actively infected with, or recovered from COVID-19. The sample metadata nearly always contained a de-identified subject ID, COVID-19 status, age in years and sex. Samples were obtained from the ongoing ImmuneRACE study (first 160 participants) and from some 1,300 subjects provided by 6 global collaborators. The prospective study material was composed of cDNA or gDNA derived from T cells, B-cell-depleted T cells, or PBMCs. The repertoires were released in a freely available public database meant as a resource for research on the immune response to SARS-CoV-2. Where HLA class I and class II types were available, the types were taken from metadata supplied by the sample provider, not from assay-based typing.

The paper's findings and limits, for the study overall: Clinical and demographic metadata were provided uncurated, with the amount varying by source and participant.

Each collaborating institution followed its own protocols to collect whole blood in K2EDTA tubes. For TCRbeta analysis, collaborators shipped samples in one of three forms: frozen whole blood, isolated PBMCs, or DNA extracted from either of those sample types. Sequencing was done on a sample of peripheral blood. The clonotype comes from a human donor in a cohort sampled during active COVID-19.

The DNA reads TGCAGTGCTAGTAGGAGCTGGAAAGAGACCCAGTACTTC. Its protein product is CSASRSWKETQYF. The rearranged chain carries TRBV20-1 and TRBJ2-5; the D gene is not confidently resolved. CDR3 length: 13 amino acids, cysteine to phenylalanine. Only the CDR3 DNA stays, 39 bases, in frame from base 1. V and J are truncated by 3 bases and 3 bases respectively, leaving an intervening sequence of 11 bases. Reading the germline V gene (reference sequence) gives CDR1 DFQATT and CDR2 SNEGSKA.